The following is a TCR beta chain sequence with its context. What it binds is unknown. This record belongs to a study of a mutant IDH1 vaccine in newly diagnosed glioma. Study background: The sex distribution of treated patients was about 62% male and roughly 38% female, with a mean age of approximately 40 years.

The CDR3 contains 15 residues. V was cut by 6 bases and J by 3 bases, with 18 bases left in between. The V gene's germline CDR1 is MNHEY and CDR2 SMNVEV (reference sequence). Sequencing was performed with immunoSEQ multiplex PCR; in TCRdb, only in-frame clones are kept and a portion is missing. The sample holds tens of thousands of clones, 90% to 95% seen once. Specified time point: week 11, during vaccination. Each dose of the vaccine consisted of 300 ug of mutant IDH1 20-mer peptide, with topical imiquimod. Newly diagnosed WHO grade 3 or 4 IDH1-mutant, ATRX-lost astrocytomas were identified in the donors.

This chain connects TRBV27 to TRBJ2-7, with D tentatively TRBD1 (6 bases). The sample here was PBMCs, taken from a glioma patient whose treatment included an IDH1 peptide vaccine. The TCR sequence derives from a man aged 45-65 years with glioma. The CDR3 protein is CASSPSQGRVYEQYF. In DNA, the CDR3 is TGTGCCAGCAGCCCATCCCAGGGGCGGGTCTACGAGCAGTACTTC.